This T cell receptor beta chain stems from a study of regulatory T cells in long-lasting Graves disease. Notes on the study in general: Analysis covered peripheral blood alone, not thyroid tissue. Repertoires from persistent disease leaned toward TRBV28, TRBJ1-2 and TRBJ2-5.

Time point indicated: persistent/refractory GD, antithyroid drugs over 5 years with positive TRAb. RNA isolated from PBMCs was used to make the TCR library. Doctors identified Graves' disease using the American Thyroid Association guidelines. On this clonotype itself: Its antigen is currently unknown.

Library construction for TCR beta used iRepertoire HTBI primers and Arm-PCR of CDR3 regions. Each CDR3 protein is one row after TCRdb ran MiXCR on the multiplex PCR reads. The sample consists of around 460,000 distinct CDR3 sequences, roughly 21% of them appearing once. CDR1 and CDR2 (germline): MGHRA, YSYEKL. The V and J ends lost 1 base and 0 bases respectively, with 15 bases between them. The CDR3 contains 18 residues. The input for sequencing was peripheral blood mononuclear cells (PBMCs), taken when the disease was refractory, from a patient treated with antithyroid drugs. J is TRBJ1-4 and V is TRBV4-1; D gene unclear. The clonotype originates from a female donor with Graves disease. CDR3 protein: CASSQGYEREATNEKLFF. The CDR3 DNA reads as TGCGCCAGCAGCCAAGGTTACGAACGAGAAGCAACTAATGAAAAACTGTTTTTT.